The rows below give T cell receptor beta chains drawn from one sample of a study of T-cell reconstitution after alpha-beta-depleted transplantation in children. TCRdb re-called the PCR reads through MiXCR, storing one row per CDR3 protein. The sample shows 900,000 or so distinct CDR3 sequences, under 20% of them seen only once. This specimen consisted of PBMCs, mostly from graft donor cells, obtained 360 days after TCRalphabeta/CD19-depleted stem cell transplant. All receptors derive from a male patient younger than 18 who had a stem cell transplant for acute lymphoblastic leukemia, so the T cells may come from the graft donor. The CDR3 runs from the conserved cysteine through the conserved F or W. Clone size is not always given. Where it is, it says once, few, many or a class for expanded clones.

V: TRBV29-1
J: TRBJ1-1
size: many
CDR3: CSVEGLFKTEAFF

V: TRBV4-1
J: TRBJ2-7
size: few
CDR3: CASKRTRGLAGFEQYF

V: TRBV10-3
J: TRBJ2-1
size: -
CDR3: CAISKGGPLSGDEQFF

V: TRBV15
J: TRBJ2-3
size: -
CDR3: CATSSRLAGTDTQYF

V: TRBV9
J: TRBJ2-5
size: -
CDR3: CASSETGNVRMETQYF

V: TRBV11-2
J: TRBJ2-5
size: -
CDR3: CASSRGSRVQETQYF

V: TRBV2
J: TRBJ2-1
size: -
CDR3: CASTQDSGYNEQFF

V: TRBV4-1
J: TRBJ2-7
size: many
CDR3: CASRSNRDREEQYF

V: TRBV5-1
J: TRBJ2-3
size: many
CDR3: CASSLIAPSTDTQYF

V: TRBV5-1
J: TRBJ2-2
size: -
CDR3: CASSSVLGGQLFF

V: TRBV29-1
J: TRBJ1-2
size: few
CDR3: CSVERRDSYGYTF

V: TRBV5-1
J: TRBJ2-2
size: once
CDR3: CASSLGLAGVRNTGELFF

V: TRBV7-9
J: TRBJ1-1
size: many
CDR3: CASSLRAAGRGTEAFF

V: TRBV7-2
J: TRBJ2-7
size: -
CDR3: CASSPRAGGGYEQYF

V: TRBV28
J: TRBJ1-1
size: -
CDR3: CASSLTNRNTEAFF

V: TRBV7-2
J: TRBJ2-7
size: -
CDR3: CASSSPGQGRSYEQYF

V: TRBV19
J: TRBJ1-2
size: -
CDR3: CASSRQSFYGYTF

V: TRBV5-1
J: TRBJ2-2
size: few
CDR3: CASSLRWDTGELFF

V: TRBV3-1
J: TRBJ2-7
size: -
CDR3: CASSQGYYEQYF

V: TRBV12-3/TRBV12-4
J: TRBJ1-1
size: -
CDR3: CASSEQGPSNTEAFF

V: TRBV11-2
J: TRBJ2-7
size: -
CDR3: CASSQGGQLNYEQYF

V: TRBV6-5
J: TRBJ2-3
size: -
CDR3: CASSYGGPYTDTQYF

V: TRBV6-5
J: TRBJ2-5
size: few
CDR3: CASSYSPGGGGETQYF

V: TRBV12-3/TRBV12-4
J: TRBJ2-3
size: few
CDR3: CASSLRAGARDTQYF

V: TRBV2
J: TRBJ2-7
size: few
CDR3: CASGQVSYEQYF

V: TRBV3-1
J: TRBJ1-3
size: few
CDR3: CASSQEGGWHSGNTIYF

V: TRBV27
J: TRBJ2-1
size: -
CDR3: CASSLSFGRYNEQFF

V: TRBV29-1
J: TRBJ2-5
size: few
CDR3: CSVVWIQGFGRETQYF

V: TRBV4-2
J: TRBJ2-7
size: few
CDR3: CASSQENKGTIFWEQYF

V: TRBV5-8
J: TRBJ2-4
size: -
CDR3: CASRGLAGGNIQYF

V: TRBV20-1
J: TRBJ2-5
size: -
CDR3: CSASRWFRGQETQYF

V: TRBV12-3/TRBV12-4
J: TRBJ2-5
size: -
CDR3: CASTATSGLSMTQYF

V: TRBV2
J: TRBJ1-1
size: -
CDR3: CASNRNQVLDTEAFF

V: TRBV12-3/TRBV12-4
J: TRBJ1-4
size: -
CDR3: CASSLGGHHRKLFF

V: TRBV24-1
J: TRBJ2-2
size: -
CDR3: CATSDYIGGRTGELFF

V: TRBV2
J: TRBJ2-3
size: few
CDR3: CASSAHAGGSTDTQYF

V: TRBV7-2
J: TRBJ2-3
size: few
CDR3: CASSRTSFGDTQYF

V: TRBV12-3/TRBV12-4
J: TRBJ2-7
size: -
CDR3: CASSSTSRYEQYF

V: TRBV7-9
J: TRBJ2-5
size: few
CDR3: CASSVNLRETQYF

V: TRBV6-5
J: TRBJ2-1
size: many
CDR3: CASYMGNEQFF

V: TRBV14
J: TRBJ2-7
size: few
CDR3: CASSRPSIRRGSYEQYF

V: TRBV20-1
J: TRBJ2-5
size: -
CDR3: CSARVPPGWETQYF

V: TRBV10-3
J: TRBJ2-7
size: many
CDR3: CAISGGRGVDSYEQYF

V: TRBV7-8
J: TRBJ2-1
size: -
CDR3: CASSLGDGRASYNEQFF

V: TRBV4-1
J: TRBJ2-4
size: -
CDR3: CASSPLAGTAKNIQYF

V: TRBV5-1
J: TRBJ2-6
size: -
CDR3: CASSFLRAPGANVLTF

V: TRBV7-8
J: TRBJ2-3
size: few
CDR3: CASSLGTSGFFSTDTQYF

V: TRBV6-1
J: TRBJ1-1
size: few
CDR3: CASSRTGVGTEAFF

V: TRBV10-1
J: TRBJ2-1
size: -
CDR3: CASSTWGQGKDEQFF

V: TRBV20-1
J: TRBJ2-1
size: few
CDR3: CSAREGGYNEQFF